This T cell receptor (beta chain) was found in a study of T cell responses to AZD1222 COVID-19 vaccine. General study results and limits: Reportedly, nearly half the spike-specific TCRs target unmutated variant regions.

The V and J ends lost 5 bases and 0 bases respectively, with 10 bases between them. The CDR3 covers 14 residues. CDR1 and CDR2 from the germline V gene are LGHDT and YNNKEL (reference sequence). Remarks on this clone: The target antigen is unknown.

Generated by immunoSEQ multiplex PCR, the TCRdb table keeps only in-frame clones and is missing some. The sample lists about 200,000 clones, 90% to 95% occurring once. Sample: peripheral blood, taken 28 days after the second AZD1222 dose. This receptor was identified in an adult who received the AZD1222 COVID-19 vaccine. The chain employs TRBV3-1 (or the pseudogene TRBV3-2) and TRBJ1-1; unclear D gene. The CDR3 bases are TGTGCCAGCAGCGCCGGGGTTTTGAACACTGAAGCTTTCTTT. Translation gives CASSAGVLNTEAFF.